This TCR beta chain was recovered during a study of CD8+ T cells in alopecia areata. This clone was detected only a few times. Samples from alopecia areata patients were lesional scalp punch biopsies and peripheral blood. Sequencing relied on a cDNA template that was reverse transcribed from extracted RNA. Here immunoSEQ multiplex PCR was the method, and the copy in TCRdb shows in-frame clones only, minus some. Of some 200,000 clones listed, 50% to 70% are singletons. The material sequenced was CD4+ T cells sorted from blood, taken at week 0. This clonotype originated in a human donor with alopecia areata.

This CDR3 reads CSVDISGREGTQYF. The CDR3 region has the DNA TGCAGCGTTGACATTTCAGGGCGTGAGGGGACCCAGTACTTC. The genes are TRBV29-1 and TRBJ2-5; tentatively, D is TRBD1 or TRBD2 (5 bases each). V lost 3 bases and J 7 bases, leaving 18 bases between the germline ends. The CDR3 is made up of 14 amino acids. CDR1 is SQVTM, CDR2 ANQGSEA, per germline.